The clone carrying this T cell receptor beta chain came up a few times. Antigen unknown. Germline loops: CDR1 SGDLS, CDR2 YYNGEE. There are 15 residues in the CDR3. With 4 bases removed from V and 8 bases from J, the gap between germline ends came to 18 bases. The data are from a study of regulatory T cells in long-lasting Graves disease. Findings and limits, study-wide: Lower TCR diversity was seen in persistent Graves' patients than in newly diagnosed ones. Fewer public clonotypes were shared by new patients (under 1,000) than by persistent patients (2,741).

According to the study, TCR beta libraries were built with iRepertoire HTBI primers and CDR3-region Arm-PCR. TCRdb ran MiXCR on the multiplex PCR reads and lists one entry per CDR3 protein. Among around 430,000 distinct CDR3 sequences, 20% to 25% were seen once, and the ten largest hold under 15%. Sample time point: persistent/refractory GD, antithyroid drugs over 5 years with positive TRAb. RNA from PBMCs was the source of the TCR library. The patients were enrolled through endocrinology in Xi'an, China. The chain employs TRBV9 and TRBJ1-4; D is undetermined. The sequences come from peripheral blood mononuclear cells (PBMCs), collected when the disease was refractory, from a patient treated with antithyroid drugs. The sequence was collected from a female donor with Graves disease. The CDR3 region has the DNA TGTGCCAGCAGCTCCCTGACCCGGGAGGGCGAAAAACTGTTTTTT. Amino acids: CASSSLTREGEKLFF. The variable domain in full, completed from reference TRBV9 and TRBJ1-4, reads DSGVTQTPKHLITATGQRVTLRCSPRSGDLSVYWYQQSLDQGLQFLIQYYNGEERAKGNILERFSAQQFPDLHSELNLSSLELGDSALYFCASSSLTREGEKLFFGSGTQLSVL.